Detailed here is one TCR beta chain. Its antigen is not known. These data belong to a study of post-analysis software for immune sequencing data. Looking at the study overall: Relapsing-remitting, secondary progressive and progressive-relapsing courses of multiple sclerosis were included. General study points: Patients showed TRBV5-6, TRBV5-1 and TRBV20-1 among four to six TRBV segments more frequent than in controls. Samples made in the same batch grouped tightly together by F measure.

Tagging with unique molecular identifiers was a feature of the TCR beta cDNA libraries. Input populations of roughly 0.95 to 10 million T cells gave rise to roughly 0.5 million cDNA molecules. TCRdb fed the PCR reads into MiXCR, producing one record per CDR3 protein. The sample includes about 540,000 distinct CDR3 sequences, around a third seen only once; the top ten take around 5.9%. Germline V gene lookup returns CDR1 LGHNT and CDR2 FRNRAP. The CDR3 runs to 15 residues. J lost 1 base, V lost 5 bases, and 7 bases had no gene match. V usage is TRBV12-5 and J usage is TRBJ1-1; TRBD1 agrees at 7 bases. Sequences were obtained from blood. The receptor comes from a girl aged 2-17 years with multiple sclerosis. This chain's CDR3 is CASGTTDRPNTEAFF. For the CDR3, the DNA is TGTGCTAGTGGTACAACGGACAGGCCGAACACTGAAGCTTTCTTT.